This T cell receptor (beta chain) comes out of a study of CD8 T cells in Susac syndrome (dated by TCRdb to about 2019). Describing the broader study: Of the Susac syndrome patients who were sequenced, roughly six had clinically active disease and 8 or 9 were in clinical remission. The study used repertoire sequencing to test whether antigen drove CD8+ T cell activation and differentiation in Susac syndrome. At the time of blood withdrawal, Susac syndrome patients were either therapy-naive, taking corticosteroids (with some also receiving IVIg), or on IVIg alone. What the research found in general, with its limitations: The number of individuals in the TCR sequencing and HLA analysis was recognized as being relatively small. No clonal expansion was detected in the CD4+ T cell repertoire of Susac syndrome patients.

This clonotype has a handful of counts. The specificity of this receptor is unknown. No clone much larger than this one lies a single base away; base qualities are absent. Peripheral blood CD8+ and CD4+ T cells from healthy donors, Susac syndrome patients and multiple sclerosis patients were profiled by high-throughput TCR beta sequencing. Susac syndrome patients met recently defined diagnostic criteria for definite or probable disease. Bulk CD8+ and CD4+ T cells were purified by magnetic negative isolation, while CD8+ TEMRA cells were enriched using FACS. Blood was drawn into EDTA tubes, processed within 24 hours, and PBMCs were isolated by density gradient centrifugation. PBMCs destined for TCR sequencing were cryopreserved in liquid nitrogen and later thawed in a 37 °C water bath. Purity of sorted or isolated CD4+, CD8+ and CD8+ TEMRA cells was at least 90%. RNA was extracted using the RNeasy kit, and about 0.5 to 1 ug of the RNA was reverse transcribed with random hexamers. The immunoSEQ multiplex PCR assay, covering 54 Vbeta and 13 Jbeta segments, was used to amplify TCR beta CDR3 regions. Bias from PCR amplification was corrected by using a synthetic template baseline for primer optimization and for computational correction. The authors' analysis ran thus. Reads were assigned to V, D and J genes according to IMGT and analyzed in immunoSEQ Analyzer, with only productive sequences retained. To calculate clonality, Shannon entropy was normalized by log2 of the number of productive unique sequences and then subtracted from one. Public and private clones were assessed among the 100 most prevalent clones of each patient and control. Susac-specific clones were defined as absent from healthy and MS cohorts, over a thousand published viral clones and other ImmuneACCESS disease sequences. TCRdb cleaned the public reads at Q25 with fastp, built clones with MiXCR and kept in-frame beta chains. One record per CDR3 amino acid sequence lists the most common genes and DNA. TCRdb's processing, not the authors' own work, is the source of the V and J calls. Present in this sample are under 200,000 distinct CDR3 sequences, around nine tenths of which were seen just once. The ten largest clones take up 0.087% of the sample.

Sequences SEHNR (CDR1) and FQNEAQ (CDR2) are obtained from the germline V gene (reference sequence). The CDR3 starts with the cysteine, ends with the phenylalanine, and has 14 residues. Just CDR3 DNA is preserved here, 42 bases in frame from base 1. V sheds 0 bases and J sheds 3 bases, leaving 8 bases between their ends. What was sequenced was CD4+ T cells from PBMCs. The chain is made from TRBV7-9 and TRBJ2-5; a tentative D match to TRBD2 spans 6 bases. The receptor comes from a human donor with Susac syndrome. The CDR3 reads CASSLAGGKETQYF. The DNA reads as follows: TGTGCCAGCAGCTTAGCGGGGGGAAAAGAGACCCAGTACTTC.